The next 32 T cell receptor beta chains were all read from a single sample in a study of blood T cell repertoires in COVID-19. Repertoires were generated with immunoSEQ multiplex PCR, while TCRdb's copy carries only in-frame clones and drops some. The table shows some 90,000 clones, with roughly 89% occurring only once. The specimen was peripheral blood. These TCRs come from a woman of 80 years or more with active or convalescent COVID-19.

The chain joins TRBV5-4 to TRBJ2-7; D is perhaps TRBD2 (6 bases). The CDR3 length is 12 residues. Trimming took off 3 bases at V and 3 bases at J, with 7 bases between the two ends. In germline, CDR1 is SGHNT, CDR2 YYREEE (reference sequence). Written as DNA, the CDR3 is TGTGCCAGCAGCTCGGGACTCTACGAGCAGTACTTC. Protein product: CASSSGLYEQYF.

The V gene is TRBV19, the J gene TRBJ1-1; D gene ambiguous. Germline lookup yields CDR1 LNHDA and CDR2 SQIVND (reference sequence). The V end lost 2 bases, the J end lost 4 bases, and 14 bases lay between the germline ends. The CDR3 consists of 15 residues. The CDR3: CASSITSLGGTEAFF. The DNA for the CDR3 is TGTGCCAGTAGTATAACTTCTCTGGGAGGCACTGAAGCTTTCTTT.

The chain employs TRBV5-4 and TRBJ2-6, with D unclear. The germline V gene has CDR1 SGHNT and CDR2 YYREEE (reference sequence). Trimming stripped 2 bases from V and 4 bases from J, with 4 bases between. The CDR3 consists of 13 residues. Written as DNA, the CDR3 is TGTGCCAGCAGCTTTTCGGGGGCCAACGTCCTGACTTTC. Protein product: CASSFSGANVLTF.

This chain connects TRBV5-1 to TRBJ2-3, with D possibly TRBD2 on 6 matching bases. The CDR3 totals 13 residues. Per germline, CDR1 SGHRS and CDR2 YFSETQ. V lost 4 bases, J lost 2 bases, and 8 bases lay in between. CDR3 residues: CASSPGVTDTQYF. CDR3 DNA sequence: TGCGCCAGCAGCCCGGGAGTCACAGATACGCAGTATTTT.

This clone has just one count. The J gene is TRBJ2-1, the V gene TRBV5-4; 8 nucleotides align to TRBD2. The J segment lost 7 bases and the V segment lost 0 bases, leaving 9 bases of the junction unmatched. From germline, CDR1 is SGHNT and CDR2 YYREEE (reference sequence). This CDR3 is built from 16 residues. The CDR3 reads CASSLGGSGAMNEQFF. The DNA of the CDR3 is TGTGCCAGCAGCTTGGGGGGTAGCGGGGCGATGAATGAGCAGTTCTTC.

The chain uses TRBV6-1 and TRBJ1-5; D is unclear. The V end was cut by 1 base, the J end by 10 bases, with 14 bases between. CDR3 size: 14 residues. Germline V gene data show CDR1 as MNHNS and CDR2 as SASEGT. The chain's CDR3 is CASSEGADLRPQHF. In nucleotides, the CDR3 is TGTGCCAGCAGTGAAGGGGCAGACCTACGACCCCAGCATTTT.

This clone was observed a few times. The chain has TRBV11-3 and TRBJ2-3; D gene uncertain. Trimming shortened V by 3 bases and J by 4 bases, and 8 bases separated the two germline ends. Looked up from germline, CDR1 is SGHNT and CDR2 is YENEEA. CDR3 length: 13 amino acids. The chain's CDR3 is CASSFTFADTQYF. In DNA form, the CDR3 reads TGTGCCAGCAGCTTTACTTTTGCAGATACGCAGTATTTT.

V gene TRBV9 combines with J gene TRBJ2-3, with 7 bases aligning to TRBD1. This CDR3 region has 15 residues. With V trimmed by 4 bases and J by 1 base, 6 bases remained unmatched. Germline CDR1 is SGDLS and CDR2 is YYNGEE. The CDR3 DNA reads TGTGCCAGCAGCCTCCGTCAGGGGGGCACAGATACGCAGTATTTT. It yields the protein CASSLRQGGTDTQYF.

J is TRBJ1-2 and V is TRBV3-1 (or the pseudogene TRBV3-2); D call uncertain. The CDR3 spans 13 residues. V lost 4 bases and J lost 4, with 10 bases in between. CDR1 is LGHDT and CDR2 is YNNKEL in the germline V gene (reference sequence). CDR3 in amino acids: CASSPNGLYGYTF. Here the CDR3 DNA reads TGTGCCAGCAGCCCCAATGGGCTCTATGGCTACACCTTC.

The chain combines TRBV28 with TRBJ1-2; TRBD1 matches at 9 bases. CDR1 and CDR2 (germline): MDHEN, SYDVKM. Trimming removed 4 bases from V and 7 bases from J; junction bases left unmatched: 13. The CDR3 covers 16 residues. CDR3 residues: CASSSAGTGMGGGYTF. CDR3 coding DNA: TGTGCCAGCAGTTCCGCCGGGACAGGGATGGGGGGTGGCTACACCTTC.

The gene calls are TRBV18 and TRBJ1-1; unclear D gene. Trimming shortened V by 3 bases and J by 1 base, and 9 bases separated the two germline ends. The CDR3 extends over 14 amino acids. Germline assignment: CDR1 KGHSH and CDR2 LQKENI. CDR3 DNA: TGTGCCAGCTCACCCAGGCAGGAGAACACTGAAGCTTTCTTT. This sequence encodes CASSPRQENTEAFF.

The CDR3 DNA is TGTGCCAGCAGTTCAGGACTAGCGGCATACGAGCAGTACTTC. It is translated as CASSSGLAAYEQYF. This chain joins TRBV7-2 and TRBJ2-7; 10 bases agree with TRBD2. With 6 bases clipped from V and 4 bases from J, the junction kept 6 bases outside the gene matches. Germline CDR1 and CDR2: SGHTA and FQGNSA. The CDR3 consists of 14 residues.

The J gene is TRBJ1-4, the V gene TRBV30, with D possibly TRBD1 on 6 matching bases. V lost 1 base and J lost 7, with 16 bases in between. The CDR3 spans 15 residues. The germline V gene has CDR1 GTSNPN and CDR2 SVGIG (reference sequence). CDR3 sequence reads: CAWSGRGAYSEKLFF. In DNA form, the CDR3 reads TGTGCCTGGAGTGGGCGGGGGGCGTATAGTGAAAAACTGTTTTTT.

V gene TRBV6-1 combines with J gene TRBJ1-1; D uncertain. Germline loops: CDR1 MNHNS, CDR2 SASEGT. This CDR3 region has 13 residues. The ends were cut back, 2 bases at V and 5 bases at J, with 9 bases in the middle. The CDR3 loop is CASSETVGTEAFF. Here the CDR3 DNA reads TGTGCCAGCAGTGAAACAGTGGGTACTGAAGCTTTCTTT.

This rearrangement joins TRBV19 to TRBJ2-1, with a weak D call TRBD2 (5 bases). Germline V CDR1 and CDR2: LNHDA, SQIVND (reference sequence). The CDR3 is made up of 15 amino acids. Trimming took 7 bases from V and 6 from J, leaving 19 bases between them. CDR3 loop: CASKGGRGAFNEQFF. CDR3 sequence (DNA): TGTGCCAGTAAGGGTGGGAGAGGCGCGTTCAATGAGCAGTTCTTC.

The chain is built from TRBV28 and TRBJ1-6, with a possible D match to TRBD1 (6 bases). Germline V gene lookup returns CDR1 MDHEN and CDR2 SYDVKM. Trimming took off 5 bases at V and 2 bases at J, with 16 bases between the two ends. CDR3 length: 17 residues. Here the CDR3 reads CASSETGSRAYNSPLHF. The CDR3 DNA reads as TGTGCCAGCAGTGAAACAGGGTCCCGTGCCTATAATTCACCCCTCCACTTT.

This clone was seen a handful of times. The genes are TRBV28 and TRBJ2-4; D unclear. Trimming took 3 bases from V and 4 from J, leaving 7 bases between them. This CDR3 has 13 residues. Germline CDR1 and CDR2: MDHEN and SYDVKM. The CDR3 protein is CASSLNRKNIQYF. For the CDR3, the DNA is TGTGCCAGCAGTTTGAACAGAAAAAACATTCAGTACTTC.

The chain combines TRBV12-3 or TRBV12-4 with TRBJ1-1; unclear D gene. Between the trimmed V and J ends, which lost 6 bases and 10 bases, there was a span of 15 bases. This CDR3 has 12 residues. The CDR3 reads CASSPQTVRAFF. DNA for the CDR3: TGTGCCAGCAGCCCACAGACGGTACGAGCTTTCTTT.

The chain links TRBV7-8 to TRBJ2-7; TRBD2 matches at 10 bases. The V segment lost 3 bases and the J segment 0 bases; nucleotides outside the gene matches: 2. The CDR3 covers 15 residues. The germline gives CDR1 SGHVS, CDR2 FQNEAQ. The chain's CDR3 is CASSFRTSGSYEQYF. The CDR3 nucleotides are TGTGCCAGCAGCTTTCGGACTAGCGGCTCCTACGAGCAGTACTTC.

The gene calls are TRBV2 and TRBJ1-1; unclear D gene. The CDR3 spans 11 residues. V lost 5 bases to trimming and J lost 8 bases, with 9 bases between them. CDR1 and CDR2 from the germline V gene are SNHLY and FYNNEI. CDR3 coding DNA: TGTGCCAGCAGTACGTTGGAGGAAGCTTTCTTT. Its translation is CASSTLEEAFF.

This sequence joins TRBV5-4 and TRBJ2-3; a possible D gene is TRBD2 (5 bases). The CDR3 is made up of 16 amino acids. V lost 0 bases and J 1 base, leaving 12 bases between the germline ends. Germline V gene sequence: CDR1 SGHNT, CDR2 YYREEE (reference sequence). The CDR3: CASSLAKARGTDTQYF. The DNA for the CDR3 is TGTGCCAGCAGCTTGGCCAAGGCGCGGGGCACAGATACGCAGTATTTT.

The rearrangement uses TRBV7-2 and TRBJ2-7, with D unclear. In germline, CDR1 is SGHTA, CDR2 FQGNSA. The V gene lost 3 bases and the J gene lost 2 bases, with 8 bases spanning the gap. The CDR3 spans 13 residues. In DNA form, the CDR3 reads TGTGCCAGCAGCTTCCCTAATACCTACGAGCAGTACTTC. It encodes CASSFPNTYEQYF.

The chain recombines TRBV7-9 with TRBJ2-1; TRBD2 is a possible D gene (5 bases). Germline V gives CDR1 SEHNR, CDR2 FQNEAQ (reference sequence). The CDR3 is 15 residues long. V lost 0 bases and J 7 bases, leaving 13 bases between the germline ends. This CDR3 is CASSLASLAPNEQFF. Here the CDR3 DNA reads TGTGCCAGCAGCTTAGCGTCCCTAGCACCGAATGAGCAGTTCTTC.

This sequence joins TRBV6-5 and TRBJ1-5, with D perhaps TRBD1 (6 bases). CDR1 is MNHEY and CDR2 is SVGAGI in the germline V gene. V lost 6 bases to trimming and J lost 4 bases, with 16 bases between them. The CDR3 has 15 residues. The CDR3 is CASRIATGTNQPQHF. DNA for the CDR3: TGTGCCAGCAGAATTGCGACAGGAACGAATCAGCCCCAGCATTTT.

The V and J genes are TRBV15 and TRBJ1-5; 8 nucleotides align to TRBD1. The CDR3 has 15 amino acids. CDR1 LNHNV and CDR2 YYDKDF come from the germline V gene (reference sequence). V was pared by 0 bases and J by 5 bases, with 3 bases of the junction left unmatched. The CDR3 loop is CATSRDLTGDQPQHF. CDR3 DNA sequence: TGTGCCACCAGCAGAGACCTGACAGGGGATCAGCCCCAGCATTTT.

This sequence joins TRBV5-4 and TRBJ2-1; D is ambiguous. Germline CDR1 SGHNT, CDR2 YYREEE (reference sequence). V dropped 4 bases and J dropped 0 bases, with 17 bases sitting between them. The CDR3 has 17 amino acids. The CDR3 region has the DNA TGTGCCAGCAGCCCACCCAAAAACAGACGCTCCTACAATGAGCAGTTCTTC. Encoded protein: CASSPPKNRRSYNEQFF.

The V call is TRBV18, the J call TRBJ1-1, with D possibly TRBD1 on 5 matching bases. CDR1 and CDR2 from the germline V gene are KGHSH and LQKENI. Trimming removed 2 bases from V and 5 bases from J, with 21 bases in between. The CDR3 is 17 amino acids. The CDR3 region has the DNA TGTGCCAGCTCACCAGTCTTGATGGGGGGTCAGGGAACTGAAGCTTTCTTT. Translation gives CASSPVLMGGQGTEAFF.

The chain is built from TRBV28 and TRBJ2-7; 9 positions agree with TRBD1. After removal of 2 bases from V and 5 bases from J, the junction contained 7 bases not matched to a gene. The length of the CDR3 is 15 residues. Germline values: CDR1 MDHEN, CDR2 SYDVKM. The CDR3 DNA follows: TGTGCCAGCAGTTTACCTGGGACAGGGATCAACGAGCAGTACTTC. Translated, it gives CASSLPGTGINEQYF.

The rearrangement uses TRBV5-1 and TRBJ2-2, with 10 bases matching TRBD1. The CDR3 extends over 14 amino acids. Germline CDR1 is SGHRS and CDR2 is YFSETQ. The ends lost 6 bases at V and 4 bases at J; junction bases unmatched: 3. The CDR3: CASIGQGVTGELFF. The CDR3 bases are TGCGCCAGCATCGGACAGGGGGTCACCGGGGAGCTGTTTTTT.

J is TRBJ2-1 and V is TRBV19; 8 bases match TRBD1. The germline V gene has CDR1 LNHDA and CDR2 SQIVND (reference sequence). J gave up 9 bases and V 10 bases, and 2 bases lay outside the gene matches. CDR3 length: 10 residues. CDR3 residues: CATRGPEQFF. The DNA of the CDR3 is TGTGCCACCAGGGGGCCTGAGCAGTTCTTC. Full variable domain (missing parts from reference TRBV19 and TRBJ2-1): DGGITQSPKYLFRKEGQNVTLSCEQNLNHDAMYWYRQDPGQGLRLIYYSQIVNDFQKGDIAEGYSVSREKKESFPLTVTSAQKNPTAFYLCATRGPEQFFGPGTRLTVL.

This clone occurred once. The rearrangement links TRBV19 to TRBJ2-1, with 9 bases matching TRBD2. Germline loops: CDR1 LNHDA, CDR2 SQIVND (reference sequence). Losses at the gene ends were 10 bases for V and 0 bases for J; bases not matched to a gene: 16. CDR3 length equals 18 residues. For the CDR3, the DNA is TGTGCCACCCGGGCGGGACTAGCAGCCTCCAGCTCCTACAATGAGCAGTTCTTC. As protein: CATRAGLAASSSYNEQFF.

The CDR3 nucleotides are TGTGCCAGCGTGTGGAACAGGTGGCGACTCTCCTATAATTCACCCCTCCACTTT. It is translated as CASVWNRWRLSYNSPLHF. The V and J genes are TRBV28 and TRBJ1-6; D possibly corresponds to TRBD1 (5 bases). This CDR3 is 18 amino acids long. Deletions cut 8 bases from V and 0 bases from J, with 20 bases between. Per germline, CDR1 MDHEN and CDR2 SYDVKM.